This TCR beta chain was identified during a study of T cells in Graves' hyperthyroidism and ophthalmopathy. This clonotype was recorded at least ten times. Patients with uncontrolled infections, other autoimmune diseases, pregnancy or lactation were excluded. J was trimmed by 3 bases and V by 2 bases; bases with no gene match: 4. The CDR3 length is 14 residues. RNA transcripts yielded amplified TCR beta CDR3 regions. First-round RT-PCR of the TCR CDR3 relied on the HTBI primer set. One entry per CDR3 protein, called by TCRdb with MiXCR from the multiplex PCR reads. This repertoire shows roughly 500,000 distinct CDR3 sequences, 22% found once; its top ten account for less than 65%.

The sequenced material came from blood. The chain joins TRBV12-3 or TRBV12-4 to TRBJ2-7; 7 nucleotides line up with TRBD1. The TCR was taken from a woman aged 70 to 79 with Graves' ophthalmopathy. The CDR3, as DNA: TGTGCCAGCAGTTTAACCGGGACAGACTACGAGCAGTACTTC. This translates into CASSLTGTDYEQYF.